One sample yielded the 25 T cell receptor beta chains listed below, sequenced in a study of cytomegalovirus exposure and HLA in healthy donors. The PCR made use of 60 Vbeta and 13 Jbeta primers. Libraries were prepared by immunoSEQ multiplex PCR; TCRdb keeps only in-frame clonotypes and omits some of them. The sample contains some 180,000 clones, under 9.5% of which appear only once. What was sequenced was PBMCs. Every receptor here comes from a woman younger than 45 in good health and CMV-seropositive.

V gene TRBV6-5 combines with J gene TRBJ2-1; 10 nucleotides line up with TRBD1. J lost 3 bases, V lost 6 bases, and 5 bases had no gene match. CDR3 length: 15 amino acids. CDR1 is MNHEY and CDR2 is SVGAGI in the germline V gene. CDR3 DNA: TGTGCCAGCAGACGACAGGGGGCTAGCTACAATGAGCAGTTCTTC. Protein sequence: CASRRQGASYNEQFF.

This chain uses TRBV5-1 with TRBJ2-1, with TRBD2 matching 9 bases. The CDR3 loop spans 16 amino acids. Germline CDR1 SGHRS, CDR2 YFSETQ. V gave up 5 bases and J gave up 0 bases; unmatched junction bases: 6. The CDR3 sequence is CASREAGGGSYNEQFF. For the CDR3, the DNA is TGCGCCAGCAGAGAAGCGGGGGGAGGCTCCTACAATGAGCAGTTCTTC.

The table lists this clone with a few counts. This chain uses TRBV11-2 with TRBJ1-1; 9 bases align to TRBD1. This CDR3 is built from 15 residues. Germline CDR1 reads SGHAT; CDR2 reads FQNNGV. Unmatched junction bases numbered 8, after V lost 3 bases and J lost 6 bases. Written as DNA, the CDR3 is TGTGCCAGCAGCTTTCCCCCGGGACAGGGATCTGAAGCTTTCTTT. This translates into CASSFPPGQGSEAFF.

This chain links TRBV2 with TRBJ2-1; D ambiguous. The V and J ends lost 6 bases and 5 bases respectively, with 14 bases between them. This CDR3 spans 14 amino acids. CDR1 is SNHLY and CDR2 is FYNNEI in the germline V gene. This CDR3 reads CASRARFLDNEQFF. The CDR3 DNA reads TGTGCCAGCAGAGCTAGGTTTCTAGACAATGAGCAGTTCTTC.

The V call is TRBV19, the J call TRBJ1-1; TRBD1 aligns across 7 bases. After removal of 8 bases from V and 7 bases from J, the junction contained 10 bases not matched to a gene. This CDR3 has 13 amino acids. Germline V CDR1 and CDR2: LNHDA, SQIVND (reference sequence). The chain's CDR3 is CASSWGRTGEAFF. The CDR3, as DNA: TGTGCCAGTTCGTGGGGCAGGACAGGTGAAGCTTTCTTT.

In this sample, this clone turned up a few times. This chain joins TRBV10-1 and TRBJ1-4, with TRBD1 matching over 9 bases. The germline V gene encodes CDR1 WNHNN and CDR2 SYGVQD (reference sequence). The J segment lost 7 bases and the V segment lost 4 bases, leaving 7 bases of the junction unmatched. This CDR3 is 15 amino acids long. The CDR3 protein is CASSASDRGGEKLFF. Written as DNA, the CDR3 is TGCGCCAGCAGTGCTTCGGACAGGGGAGGTGAAAAACTGTTTTTT.

This rearrangement joins TRBV6-6 to TRBJ2-1; 8 bases fit TRBD2. The V gene end was trimmed by 6 bases and the J gene end by 4 bases; junction bases not matched to a gene: 8. This CDR3 comprises 15 residues. CDR1 and CDR2 (germline): MNHNY, SVGAGI (reference sequence). CDR3 protein: CASSASGSLYNEQFF. The CDR3 coding sequence is TGTGCCAGCAGCGCCAGCGGGAGTCTATACAATGAGCAGTTCTTC.

The chain recombines TRBV19 with TRBJ2-5; D ambiguous. The CDR3 contains 13 residues. V was pared by 4 bases and J by 0 bases, with 6 bases between. Germline assignment: CDR1 LNHDA and CDR2 SQIVND (reference sequence). DNA of the CDR3: TGTGCCAGTAGTACCCAGTACCAAGAGACCCAGTACTTC. It codes for CASSTQYQETQYF.

There are a few counts of this clone. V and J are TRBV15 and TRBJ1-2; 7 bases align to TRBD1. Germline CDR1 and CDR2: LNHNV and YYDKDF (reference sequence). The ends lost 2 bases at V and 8 bases at J; junction bases unmatched: 14. This CDR3 has 16 amino acids. The CDR3 here is CATSRTSDRRDRGYTF. CDR3 nucleotides: TGTGCCACCAGCAGAACTTCGGACAGGCGTGATAGGGGCTACACCTTC.

The chain uses TRBV6-5 and TRBJ2-5; the D gene is possibly TRBD1 (5 bases). Trimming left V 0 bases short and J 4 bases short, with 9 bases between. This CDR3 spans 14 amino acids. The germline V gene encodes CDR1 MNHEY and CDR2 SVGAGI. In DNA, the CDR3 is TGTGCCAGCAGTTACTCGGCCAGGGTAGAGACCCAGTACTTC. Translating gives CASSYSARVETQYF.

This clone was seen only a few times. The V gene is TRBV28, the J gene TRBJ1-5; 7 nucleotides line up with TRBD1. Germline-derived CDR1 and CDR2 are MDHEN and SYDVKM. The CDR3 totals 14 residues. The trim removed 4 bases at V and 6 bases at J, leaving 6 bases unmatched. The DNA for the CDR3 is TGTGCCAGCAGTTCAGGGGGGTCCCGTCAGCCCCAGCATTTT. It specifies CASSSGGSRQPQHF.

This clone turned up a few times. This chain joins TRBV7-2 and TRBJ1-1, with 9 bases identical to TRBD1. The CDR3 consists of 15 residues. Germline assignment: CDR1 SGHTA and CDR2 FQGNSA. With 3 bases clipped from V and 4 bases from J, the junction kept 6 bases outside the gene matches. This CDR3 reads CASSFTGGGGTEAFF. Here the CDR3 DNA reads TGTGCCAGCAGCTTTACAGGGGGCGGCGGCACTGAAGCTTTCTTT.

V usage is TRBV30 and J usage is TRBJ2-1, with 8 bases that match TRBD1. The CDR3 runs to 13 residues. Germline V gene lookup returns CDR1 GTSNPN and CDR2 SVGIG (reference sequence). Trimming took 8 bases from V and 2 from J; bases not matched to a gene: 5. For the CDR3, the DNA is TGTGCCCGTATACAGGGGGCCTACAATGAGCAGTTCTTC. This translates into CARIQGAYNEQFF.

This clone was counted between two and nine times. This sequence joins TRBV10-2 and TRBJ2-7, with 8 bases fitting TRBD2. The CDR3 is made up of 15 amino acids. Germline V gene lookup returns CDR1 WSHSY and CDR2 SAAADI. V dropped 2 bases and J dropped 4; count of bases not matched to a gene: 7. CDR3 protein: CASSEEGTRGYEQYF. CDR3 nucleotides: TGCGCCAGCAGTGAGGAAGGGACTAGAGGTTACGAGCAGTACTTC.

The V gene is TRBV6-5, the J gene TRBJ1-5, with 7 bases fitting TRBD1. The CDR3 extends over 16 amino acids. J was trimmed by 2 bases and V by 0 bases; bases with no gene match: 4. Germline V gene data show CDR1 as MNHEY and CDR2 as SVGAGI. In DNA, the CDR3 is TGTGCCAGCAGTTACTCGAAGGGGGCTGGCAATCAGCCCCAGCATTTT. This codes for CASSYSKGAGNQPQHF.

The rearrangement uses TRBV19 and TRBJ1-1; no reliable D call. This CDR3 spans 13 amino acids. V was shortened by 5 bases and J by 4 bases, with 11 bases between the two germline ends. The germline V gene has CDR1 LNHDA and CDR2 SQIVND (reference sequence). The CDR3 here is CASSSQGSTEAFF. In DNA form, the CDR3 reads TGTGCCAGTAGTTCCCAAGGGAGCACTGAAGCTTTCTTT.

This clone was seen more than once but under ten times. The rearrangement uses TRBV12-5 and TRBJ2-7; TRBD2 is a possible D gene (5 bases). From germline, CDR1 is LGHNT and CDR2 FRNRAP. The ends were cut back, 3 bases at V and 4 bases at J, with 34 bases in the middle. CDR3 length equals 21 residues. The CDR3 here is CASGFRGIPAFTGLDGYEQYF. CDR3 DNA sequence: TGTGCTAGTGGTTTTCGAGGGATACCGGCGTTTACCGGTTTGGACGGGTACGAGCAGTACTTC.

The chain combines TRBV6-6 with TRBJ2-2; a possible D gene is TRBD1 (6 bases). CDR1 and CDR2 from the germline V gene are MNHNY and SVGAGI (reference sequence). The CDR3 consists of 14 residues. Trimming pared 5 bases from V and 0 bases from J, leaving 7 bases between. For the CDR3, the DNA is TGTGCCAGCAGTCGACAGGCGAACACCGGGGAGCTGTTTTTT. This gives the protein CASSRQANTGELFF.

The genes are TRBV6-1 and TRBJ2-2; TRBD2 matches 8 bases. The trim removed 4 bases at V and 5 bases at J, leaving 9 bases unmatched. This CDR3 contains 16 residues. CDR1 is MNHNS, CDR2 SASEGT, per germline. In nucleotides, the CDR3 is TGTGCCAGCAGTGCTCTTAGCGGGATGCGGACCGGGGAGCTGTTTTTT. Translating it yields CASSALSGMRTGELFF.

The rearrangement links TRBV28 to TRBJ1-2, with unresolved D. CDR1 and CDR2 (germline): MDHEN, SYDVKM. Deletions cut 5 bases from V and 4 bases from J, with 8 bases between. This CDR3 has 12 amino acids. In DNA form, the CDR3 reads TGTGCCAGCAGTCCCAGTGGCTATGGCTACACCTTC. It specifies CASSPSGYGYTF.

The V call is TRBV7-9, the J call TRBJ2-4, with a possible D match to TRBD1 (5 bases). The CDR3 extends over 13 amino acids. V lost 2 bases, J lost 8 bases, and 10 bases lay in between. Germline CDR1 is SEHNR and CDR2 is FQNEAQ (reference sequence). The CDR3 loop reads CASSLNLGDIQYF. The CDR3 DNA follows: TGTGCCAGCAGCTTAAACCTAGGGGACATTCAGTACTTC.

The chain has TRBV15 and TRBJ2-7, with D uncertain. Germline values: CDR1 LNHNV, CDR2 YYDKDF (reference sequence). Trimming left V 0 bases short and J 0 bases short, with 12 bases between. CDR3 length: 16 amino acids. CDR3: CATSREVGATSYEQYF. As DNA, the CDR3 is TGTGCCACCAGCAGAGAAGTGGGCGCGACCTCCTACGAGCAGTACTTC.

J is TRBJ2-2 and V is TRBV4-1; possible D gene TRBD2, 6 bases. This CDR3 spans 15 amino acids. The ends were cut back, 4 bases at V and 3 bases at J, with 12 bases in the middle. Germline values: CDR1 MGHRA, CDR2 YSYEKL. CDR3 DNA sequence: TGCGCCAGCAGCCGGGCACTAGCTTACACCGGGGAGCTGTTTTTT. Its protein product is CASSRALAYTGELFF.

V is TRBV10-1 and J is TRBJ2-1, with 11 bases matching TRBD2. Trimming at V came to 0 bases and at J to 8 bases, leaving 6 bases not matched to a gene. Germline assignment: CDR1 WNHNN and CDR2 SYGVQD (reference sequence). The CDR3 totals 16 residues. The chain's CDR3 is CASSESLAGAGDEQFF. The CDR3 DNA is TGCGCCAGCAGTGAGTCACTAGCGGGAGCCGGAGATGAGCAGTTCTTC.

Remarks on this clone: Other DNA sequences in this sample translate to the same CDR3. The chain has TRBV30 and TRBJ2-7, with D maybe TRBD1 (6 bases). Germline loops: CDR1 GTSNPN, CDR2 SVGIG (reference sequence). V shed 0 bases and J shed 2 bases, with 8 bases lying between them. The CDR3 has 13 residues. The CDR3 region is CAWSVRDTYEQYF. As DNA, the CDR3 is TGTGCCTGGAGTGTACGGGACACCTACGAGCAGTACTTC.